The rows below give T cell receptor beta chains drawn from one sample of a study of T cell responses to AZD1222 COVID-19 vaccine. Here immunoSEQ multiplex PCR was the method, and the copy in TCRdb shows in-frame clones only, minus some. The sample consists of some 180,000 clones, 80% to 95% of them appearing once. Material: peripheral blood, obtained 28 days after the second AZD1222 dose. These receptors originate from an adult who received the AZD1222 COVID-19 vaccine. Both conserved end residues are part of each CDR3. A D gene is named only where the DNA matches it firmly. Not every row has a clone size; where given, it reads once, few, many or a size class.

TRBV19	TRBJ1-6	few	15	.	CASRLGGVYNSPLHF	TGTGCCAGTAGGTTAGGAGGGGTCTATAATTCACCCCTCCACTTT
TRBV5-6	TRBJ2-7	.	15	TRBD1	CASSFFGTGAYEQYF	TGTGCCAGCAGCTTCTTTGGGACAGGGGCCTACGAGCAGTACTTC
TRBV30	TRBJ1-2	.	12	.	CAWSVAVYGYTF	TGTGCCTGGAGTGTAGCGGTATATGGCTACACCTTC
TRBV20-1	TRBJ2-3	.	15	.	CSASSRRGSTDTQYF	TGCAGTGCTAGTTCAAGAAGGGGTAGCACAGATACGCAGTATTTT
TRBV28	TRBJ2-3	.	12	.	CASSLEVYAQYF	TGTGCCAGCAGTTTAGAGGTTTATGCGCAGTATTTT
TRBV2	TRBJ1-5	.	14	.	CASSGQYSNQPQHF	TGTGCCAGCAGCGGACAGTATAGCAATCAGCCCCAGCATTTT
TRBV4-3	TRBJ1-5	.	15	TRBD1	CASSRGTGDPWPQHF	TGCGCCAGCAGCCGCGGGACAGGGGATCCTTGGCCCCAGCATTTT
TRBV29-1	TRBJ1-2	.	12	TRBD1	CSVRTGEGGYTF	TGCAGCGTGAGGACAGGGGAGGGTGGCTACACCTTC
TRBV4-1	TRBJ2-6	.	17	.	CASSQDFWGSGANVLTF	TGCGCCAGCAGCCAAGATTTCTGGGGCTCTGGGGCCAACGTCCTGACTTTC
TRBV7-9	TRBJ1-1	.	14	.	CASSLRQLNTEAFF	TGTGCCAGCAGCTTAAGGCAGCTCAACACTGAAGCTTTCTTT
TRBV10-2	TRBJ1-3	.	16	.	CASSESNGGRGNTIYF	TGCGCCAGCAGTGAGTCGAATGGGGGGCGAGGAAACACCATATATTTT
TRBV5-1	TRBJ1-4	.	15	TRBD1	CASGTGGLANEKLFF	TGCGCCAGCGGGACAGGGGGCCTGGCTAATGAAAAACTGTTTTTT
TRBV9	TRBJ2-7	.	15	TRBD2	CASSSLAGTPHEQYF	TGTGCCAGCAGCAGTCTAGCGGGAACCCCCCACGAGCAGTACTTC
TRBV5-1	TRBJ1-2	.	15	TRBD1	CASSLAGGQEFGYTF	TGCGCCAGCAGCTTGGCCGGGGGACAGGAATTTGGCTACACCTTC
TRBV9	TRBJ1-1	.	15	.	CASSAVGGWDTEAFF	TGTGCCAGCAGCGCCGTGGGGGGTTGGGACACTGAAGCTTTCTTT
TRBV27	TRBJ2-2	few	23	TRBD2	CASRTSGQGRLAGGPLDTGELFF	TGTGCCAGCCGCACATCCGGACAGGGGAGACTAGCGGGAGGCCCCCTGGACACCGGGGAGCTGTTTTTT
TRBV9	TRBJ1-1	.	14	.	CASSVQQGVPEAFF	TGTGCCAGCAGCGTACAACAGGGTGTCCCTGAAGCTTTCTTT
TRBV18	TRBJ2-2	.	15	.	CASSPQRTDTGELFF	TGTGCCAGCTCACCACAAAGGACAGACACCGGGGAGCTGTTTTTT
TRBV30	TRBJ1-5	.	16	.	CAWSPPGGGLNQPQHF	TGTGCCTGGAGTCCTCCCGGCGGAGGGCTCAATCAGCCCCAGCATTTT
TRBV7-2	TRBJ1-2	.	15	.	CASSLALQGGYGYTF	TGTGCCAGCAGCTTAGCCCTACAGGGAGGATATGGCTACACCTTC
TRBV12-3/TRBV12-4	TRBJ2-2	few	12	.	CASSFLAGELFF	TGTGCCAGCAGTTTCTTAGCCGGGGAGCTGTTTTTT
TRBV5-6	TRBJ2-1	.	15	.	CASSLVRSSYNEQFF	TGTGCCAGCAGCTTGGTCCGGAGCTCCTACAATGAGCAGTTCTTC
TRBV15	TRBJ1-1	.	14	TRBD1	CATSRSTGGTEAFF	TGTGCCACCAGCAGGTCCACAGGGGGCACTGAAGCTTTCTTT
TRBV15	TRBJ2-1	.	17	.	CATSRDRHGQRYNEQFF	TGTGCCACCAGCAGAGATCGTCACGGACAAAGATACAATGAGCAGTTCTTC
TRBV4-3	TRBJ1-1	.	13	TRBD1	CASSHQGGAEAFF	TGCGCCAGCAGCCATCAGGGGGGGGCTGAAGCTTTCTTT
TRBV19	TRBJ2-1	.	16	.	CASSIGGGGSYNEQFF	TGTGCCAGTAGTATAGGAGGAGGGGGTTCCTACAATGAGCAGTTCTTC
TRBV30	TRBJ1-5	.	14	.	CAWSQDRSDQPQHF	TGTGCCTGGAGTCAGGATAGGTCGGATCAGCCCCAGCATTTT
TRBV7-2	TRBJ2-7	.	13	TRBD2	CASSRRGVGEQYF	TGTGCCAGCAGCAGGCGGGGGGTCGGCGAGCAGTACTTC
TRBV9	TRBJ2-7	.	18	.	CASSVDPSPRQGGYEQYF	TGTGCCAGCAGCGTAGACCCGTCGCCTAGACAGGGAGGCTACGAGCAGTACTTC
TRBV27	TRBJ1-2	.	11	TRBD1	CASRGQGGYTF	TGTGCCAGCAGGGGACAGGGTGGCTACACCTTC
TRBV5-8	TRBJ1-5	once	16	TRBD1	CASSLDRGRANQPQHF	TGTGCCAGCAGCCTGGACAGGGGAAGGGCCAATCAGCCCCAGCATTTT
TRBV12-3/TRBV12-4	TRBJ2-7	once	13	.	CASSSGQIYEQYF	TGTGCCAGCAGCTCAGGACAGATCTACGAGCAGTACTTC
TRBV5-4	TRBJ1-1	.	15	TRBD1	CASSLYGTGDAEAFF	TGTGCCAGCAGCTTGTATGGGACAGGGGACGCCGAAGCTTTCTTT
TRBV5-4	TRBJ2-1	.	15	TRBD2	CASRTGTSGFNEQFF	TGTGCCAGCAGAACCGGGACTAGCGGGTTCAATGAGCAGTTCTTC
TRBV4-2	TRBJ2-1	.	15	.	CASSQGGRIRNEQFF	TGTGCCAGCAGCCAAGGAGGGAGAATTCGGAATGAGCAGTTCTTC
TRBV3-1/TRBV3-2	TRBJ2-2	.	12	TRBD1	CAAGGFRGELFF	TGTGCAGCAGGGGGCTTCCGCGGGGAGCTGTTTTTT
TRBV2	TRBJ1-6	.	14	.	CASSLQGRESPLHF	TGTGCCAGCAGTCTACAGGGACGGGAATCACCCCTCCACTTT
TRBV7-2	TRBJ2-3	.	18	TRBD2	CASSYFAVAGAITDTQYF	TGTGCCAGCAGCTACTTCGCGGTAGCGGGGGCTATCACAGATACGCAGTATTTT
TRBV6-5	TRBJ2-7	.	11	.	CAIDSTYEQYF	TGTGCCATAGATTCTACCTACGAGCAGTACTTC
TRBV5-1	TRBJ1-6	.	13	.	CASSLDWRGKLHF	TGCGCCAGCAGCTTGGACTGGAGAGGGAAGCTCCACTTT
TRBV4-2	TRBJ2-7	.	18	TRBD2	CASSHDAPGLAGLYEQYF	TGTGCCAGCAGCCATGATGCCCCGGGACTAGCGGGACTATACGAGCAGTACTTC
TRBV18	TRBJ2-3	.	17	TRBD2	CASSPPGLAGGTDTQYF	TGTGCCAGCTCACCACCGGGACTAGCGGGAGGGACAGATACGCAGTATTTT
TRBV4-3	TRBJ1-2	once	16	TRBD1	CASSQDLRRDRYGYTF	TGCGCCAGCAGCCAAGACCTCCGTCGGGACAGATATGGCTACACCTTC
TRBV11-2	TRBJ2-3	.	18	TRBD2	CASSMGTSGKTSTDTQYF	TGTGCCAGCAGCATGGGGACTAGCGGCAAAACTAGCACAGATACGCAGTATTTT
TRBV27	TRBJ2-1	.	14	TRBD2	CASSLTSGYNEQFF	TGTGCCAGCAGTTTGACTAGCGGTTACAATGAGCAGTTCTTC
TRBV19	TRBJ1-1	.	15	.	CASSIPHLLGGQAFF	TGTGCCAGTAGTATACCTCACCTTTTGGGGGGGCAAGCTTTCTTT
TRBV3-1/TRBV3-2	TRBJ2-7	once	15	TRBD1	CASIPPGTGTYEQYF	TGTGCCAGCATACCTCCCGGGACAGGAACTTACGAGCAGTACTTC
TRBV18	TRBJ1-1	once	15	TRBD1	CASSPGDSMNTEAFF	TGTGCCAGCTCACCGGGGGACAGTATGAACACTGAAGCTTTCTTT
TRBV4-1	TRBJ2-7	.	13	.	CASSQGHGWEQYF	TGCGCCAGCAGCCAAGGACACGGGTGGGAGCAGTACTTC
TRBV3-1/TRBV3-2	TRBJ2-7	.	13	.	CASSPTRSREQYF	TGTGCCAGCAGCCCTACTAGGTCTAGGGAGCAGTACTTC
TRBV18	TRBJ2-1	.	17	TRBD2	CASSPPGGLAGGAEQFF	TGTGCCAGCTCACCACCGGGAGGACTAGCGGGAGGCGCTGAGCAGTTCTTC
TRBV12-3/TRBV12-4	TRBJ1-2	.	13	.	CASSRGRGYGYTF	TGTGCCAGCAGTCGGGGCAGAGGCTATGGCTACACCTTC
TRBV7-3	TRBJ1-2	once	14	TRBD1	CASSFFGTDYGYTF	TGTGCCAGCAGCTTTTTCGGGACAGACTATGGCTACACCTTC